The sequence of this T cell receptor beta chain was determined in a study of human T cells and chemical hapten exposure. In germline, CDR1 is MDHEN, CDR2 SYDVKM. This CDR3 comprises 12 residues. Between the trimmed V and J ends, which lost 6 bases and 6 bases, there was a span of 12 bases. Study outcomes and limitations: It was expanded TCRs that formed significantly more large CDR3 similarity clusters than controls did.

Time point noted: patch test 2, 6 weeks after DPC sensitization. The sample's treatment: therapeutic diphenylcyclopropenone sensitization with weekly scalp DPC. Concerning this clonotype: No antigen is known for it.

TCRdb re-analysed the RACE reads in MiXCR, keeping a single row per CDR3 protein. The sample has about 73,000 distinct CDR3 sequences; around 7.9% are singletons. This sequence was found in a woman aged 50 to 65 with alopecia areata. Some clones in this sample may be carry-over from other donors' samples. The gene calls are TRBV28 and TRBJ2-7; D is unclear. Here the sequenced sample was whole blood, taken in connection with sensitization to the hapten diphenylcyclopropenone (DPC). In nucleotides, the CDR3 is TGTGCCAGCAGCCCCTCGTTAGTCGAGCAGTACTTC. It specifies CASSPSLVEQYF.